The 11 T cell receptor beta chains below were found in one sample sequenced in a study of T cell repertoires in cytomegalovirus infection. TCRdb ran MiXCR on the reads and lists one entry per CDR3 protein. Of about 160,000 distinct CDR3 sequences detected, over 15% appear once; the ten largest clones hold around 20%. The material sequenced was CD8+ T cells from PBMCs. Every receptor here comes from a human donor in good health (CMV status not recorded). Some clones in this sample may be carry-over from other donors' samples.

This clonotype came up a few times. The CDR3 sequence is CASSERAGRGEEQYF. Here the CDR3 DNA reads TGTGCCAGCAGTGAAAGGGCAGGACGTGGAGAGGAGCAGTACTTC. The chain couples TRBV2 to TRBJ2-7; D is unresolved. The CDR3 covers 15 residues. Germline V gives CDR1 SNHLY, CDR2 FYNNEI. The V gene lost 2 bases and the J gene lost 7 bases, with 18 bases spanning the gap.

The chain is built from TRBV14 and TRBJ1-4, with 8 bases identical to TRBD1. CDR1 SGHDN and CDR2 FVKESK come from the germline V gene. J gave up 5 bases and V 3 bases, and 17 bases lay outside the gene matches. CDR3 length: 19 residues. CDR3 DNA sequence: TGTGCCAGCAGCCAGGCCGGGACAGGAAATTCCGGGCCCAATGAAAAACTGTTTTTT. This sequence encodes CASSQAGTGNSGPNEKLFF.

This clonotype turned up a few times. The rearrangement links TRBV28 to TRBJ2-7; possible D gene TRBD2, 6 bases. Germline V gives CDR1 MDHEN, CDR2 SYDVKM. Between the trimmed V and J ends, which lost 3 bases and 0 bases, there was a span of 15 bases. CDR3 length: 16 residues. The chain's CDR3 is CASSLPGLESSYEQYF. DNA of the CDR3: TGTGCCAGCAGTTTGCCGGGACTGGAGAGCTCCTACGAGCAGTACTTC.

CDR3 nucleotide sequence: TGTGCCAGTAGCCCCTGGGGCTCCAGCGGAGGAGGCTACAATGAGCAGTTCTTC. This sequence encodes CASSPWGSSGGGYNEQFF. The chain recombines TRBV7-3 with TRBJ2-1, with D perhaps given as TRBD1 or TRBD2 (5 bases each). Trimming pared 9 bases from V and 3 bases from J, leaving 27 bases between. CDR1 and CDR2 from the germline V gene are SGHTA and FQGTGA. CDR3 length: 18 residues.

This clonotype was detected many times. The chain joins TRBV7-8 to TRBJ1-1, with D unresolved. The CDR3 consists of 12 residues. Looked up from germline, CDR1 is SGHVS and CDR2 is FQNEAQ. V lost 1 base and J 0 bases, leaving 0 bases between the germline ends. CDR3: CASSLVNTEAFF. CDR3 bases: TGTGCCAGCAGCTTAGTGAACACTGAAGCTTTCTTT.

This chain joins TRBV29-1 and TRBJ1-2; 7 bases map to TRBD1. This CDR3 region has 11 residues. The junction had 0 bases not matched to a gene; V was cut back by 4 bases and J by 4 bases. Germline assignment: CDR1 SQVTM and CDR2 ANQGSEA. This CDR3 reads CSVAGGYGYTF. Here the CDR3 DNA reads TGCAGCGTTGCAGGGGGCTATGGCTACACCTTC.

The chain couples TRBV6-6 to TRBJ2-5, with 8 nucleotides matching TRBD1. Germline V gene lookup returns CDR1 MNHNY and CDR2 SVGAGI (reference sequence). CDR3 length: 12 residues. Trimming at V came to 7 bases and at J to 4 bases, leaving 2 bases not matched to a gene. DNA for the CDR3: TGTGCCAGCAAGACAGGGGTAGAGACCCAGTACTTC. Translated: CASKTGVETQYF.

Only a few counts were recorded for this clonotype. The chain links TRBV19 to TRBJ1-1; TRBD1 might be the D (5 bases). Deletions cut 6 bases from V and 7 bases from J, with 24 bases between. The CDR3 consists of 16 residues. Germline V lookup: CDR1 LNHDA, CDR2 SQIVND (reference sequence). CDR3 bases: TGTGCCAGTAGCCACCCCGCCAGGGAAAGGGGAAGTGAAGCTTTCTTT. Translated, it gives CASSHPARERGSEAFF.

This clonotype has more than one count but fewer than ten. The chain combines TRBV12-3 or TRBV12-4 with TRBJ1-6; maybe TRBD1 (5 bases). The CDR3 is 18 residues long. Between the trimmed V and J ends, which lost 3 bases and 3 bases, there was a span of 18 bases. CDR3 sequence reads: CASSFRARGGNYNSPLHF. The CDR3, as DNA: TGTGCCAGCAGTTTCAGGGCCCGAGGAGGGAACTATAATTCACCCCTCCACTTT.

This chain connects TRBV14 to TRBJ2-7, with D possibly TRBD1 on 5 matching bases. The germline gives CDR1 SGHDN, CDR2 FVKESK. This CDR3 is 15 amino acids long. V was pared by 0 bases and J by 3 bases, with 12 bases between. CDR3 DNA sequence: TGTGCCAGCAGCCAAGACCAGGGCCCCATCTACGAGCAGTACTTC. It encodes CASSQDQGPIYEQYF.

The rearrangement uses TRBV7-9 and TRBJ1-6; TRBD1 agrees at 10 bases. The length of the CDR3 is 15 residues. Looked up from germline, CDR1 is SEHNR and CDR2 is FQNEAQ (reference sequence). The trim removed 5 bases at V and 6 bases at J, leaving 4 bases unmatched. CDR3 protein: CASSHWTGGNSPLHF. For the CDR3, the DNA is TGTGCCAGCAGCCATTGGACAGGGGGTAATTCACCCCTCCACTTT.